Presented here are 10 T cell receptor beta chains from one specimen sequenced in a study of cytomegalovirus exposure and HLA in healthy donors. PCR used 60 Vbeta primers and 13 Jbeta primers. Here immunoSEQ multiplex PCR was the method, and the copy in TCRdb shows in-frame clones only, minus some. The table lists about 200,000 clones, roughly 68% of them singletons. Sequenced sample: PBMCs. The receptor source for this set is a woman younger than 45 in good health and CMV-seronegative.

This CDR3 is CSAGGAGNGYTF. The CDR3 DNA reads as TGCAGCGCGGGTGGGGCGGGGAATGGCTACACCTTC. The J gene is TRBJ1-2, the V gene TRBV29-1, with a tentative D call TRBD1 (5 bases). V lost 7 bases and J lost 6, with 15 bases in between. This CDR3 spans 12 amino acids. Germline lookup yields CDR1 SQVTM and CDR2 ANQGSEA.

This clone showed up just once. J is TRBJ1-1 and V is TRBV14; tentative D call: TRBD1 (5 bases). This CDR3 spans 14 amino acids. Germline CDR1 SGHDN, CDR2 FVKESK. Trimming took off 0 bases at V and 1 base at J, with 6 bases between the two ends. CDR3 in DNA: TGTGCCAGCAGCCAAGACAGGGAGAACACTGAAGCTTTCTTT. Its translation is CASSQDRENTEAFF.

The rearrangement links TRBV9 to TRBJ1-1, with 10 bases lining up with TRBD1. With V trimmed by 2 bases and J by 8 bases, 9 bases remained unmatched. The CDR3 runs to 15 residues. From germline, CDR1 is SGDLS and CDR2 YYNGEE. In DNA form, the CDR3 reads TGTGCCAGCAGCGTGACAGGGGGCCTTAGTGACGAAGCTTTCTTT. It specifies CASSVTGGLSDEAFF.

This clone was observed a few times. This chain links TRBV27 with TRBJ1-1; D might be TRBD1 (6 bases). The germline CDR1 and CDR2 sequences are MNHEY and SMNVEV (reference sequence). V gave up 6 bases and J gave up 5 bases, with 13 bases separating them. The CDR3 spans 13 residues. The CDR3 DNA sequence: TGTGCCAGCAGAAACAGGGCTACAACTGAAGCTTTCTTT. It specifies CASRNRATTEAFF.

The genes are TRBV5-6 and TRBJ2-5; TRBD2 matches 7 bases. This CDR3 spans 17 amino acids. Per germline, CDR1 SGHDT and CDR2 YYEEEE. J was trimmed by 1 base and V by 4 bases; bases with no gene match: 13. CDR3 DNA sequence: TGTGCCAGCAGCGGAGGCGGGACTACCCCCGGCCAAGAGACCCAGTACTTC. Translation: CASSGGGTTPGQETQYF.

The chain uses TRBV7-9 and TRBJ2-3, with unresolved D. Germline loops: CDR1 SEHNR, CDR2 FQNEAQ (reference sequence). The V end lost 5 bases, the J end lost 5 bases, and 14 bases lay between the germline ends. This CDR3 is built from 14 residues. CDR3 sequence (DNA): TGTGCCAGCAGCCCGTCCTGGGCTCGAGATACGCAGTATTTT. Translated: CASSPSWARDTQYF. Based on the CDR3 plus reference TRBV7-9 and TRBJ2-3, the full variable domain is DTGVSQNPRHKITKRGQNVTFRCDPISEHNRLYWYRQTLGQGPEFLTYFQNEAQLEKSRLLSDRFSAERPKGSFSTLEIQRTEQGDSAMYLCASSPSWARDTQYFGPGTRLTVL.

In this sample, this clone turned up once. The chain combines TRBV5-6 with TRBJ2-2; 14 bases align to TRBD2. The CDR3 spans 17 residues. Germline-derived CDR1 and CDR2 are SGHDT and YYEEEE. The V segment lost 4 bases and the J segment 3 bases; nucleotides outside the gene matches: 5. The CDR3 loop is CASSDPGLAGDTGELFF. The CDR3 nucleotides are TGTGCCAGCAGCGACCCGGGACTAGCGGGAGACACCGGGGAGCTGTTTTTT. The whole variable domain, remainder taken from reference TRBV5-6 and TRBJ2-2, is DAGVTQSPTHLIKTRGQQVTLRCSPKSGHDTVSWYQQALGQGPQFIFQYYEEEERQRGNFPDRFSGHQFPNYSSELNVNALLLGDSALYLCASSDPGLAGDTGELFFGEGSRLTVL.

The chain has TRBV5-1 and TRBJ2-1, with TRBD2 matching 7 bases. V dropped 2 bases and J dropped 1; count of bases not matched to a gene: 0. The CDR3 totals 14 residues. Germline V lookup: CDR1 SGHRS, CDR2 YFSETQ. The CDR3 is CASSFGGSYNEQFF. The CDR3 nucleotides are TGCGCCAGCAGCTTCGGGGGGTCCTACAATGAGCAGTTCTTC.

The DNA of the CDR3 is TGTGCCAGCGGACAGGTCGAAGCTTTCTTT. Encoded protein: CASGQVEAFF. V is TRBV19 and J is TRBJ1-1, with 7 nucleotides matching TRBD1. The CDR3 totals 10 residues. Germline V gives CDR1 LNHDA, CDR2 SQIVND (reference sequence). Trimming took 9 bases from V and 8 from J; bases not matched to a gene: 3.

This clone came up once. The chain has TRBV6-1 and TRBJ2-7; unclear D gene. CDR1 is MNHNS and CDR2 is SASEGT in the germline V gene. V gave up 3 bases and J gave up 3 bases, with 12 bases separating them. This CDR3 spans 14 amino acids. CDR3 in DNA: TGTGCCAGCAGTGACCGGGTTTCGGGCTACGAGCAGTACTTC. Its protein is CASSDRVSGYEQYF.